These T cell receptor beta chains were read from a single sample in a study of blood T cell repertoires in COVID-19. TCRdb's table, derived via immunoSEQ multiplex PCR, lists solely in-frame clones and lacks some. The sample records fewer than 100,000 clones, about 85% being singletons. What was sequenced was peripheral blood. These receptors came from a man between 65 and 85 years old with acute or convalescent COVID-19. CDR3s include the opening cysteine and the closing phenylalanine or tryptophan. Fields, in order: J gene, clone size, D gene, V gene, CDR3 protein, CDR3 DNA. D genes are given only for firm matches. A clone size is listed for some rows: how often the clone was seen (once, few, many), or a class if it is expanded.

j_gene: TRBJ1-1
abundance: NA
d_gene: TRBD1
v_gene: TRBV20-1
CDR3aa: CSAGGQADTEAFF
CDR3nt: TGCAGTGCTGGTGGACAGGCAGACACTGAAGCTTTCTTT

j_gene: TRBJ1-1
abundance: few
d_gene: NA
v_gene: TRBV29-1
CDR3aa: CSVEGTGMNTEAFF
CDR3nt: TGCAGCGTTGAGGGTACGGGAATGAACACTGAAGCTTTCTTT

j_gene: TRBJ1-6
abundance: NA
d_gene: NA
v_gene: TRBV7-2
CDR3aa: CASSLQSYASTLHF
CDR3nt: TGTGCCAGCAGCTTACAATCCTACGCGTCGACCCTCCACTTT

j_gene: TRBJ1-3
abundance: NA
d_gene: NA
v_gene: TRBV3-1/TRBV3-2
CDR3aa: CASSPLDRLGNTIYF
CDR3nt: TGTGCCAGCAGCCCCTTGGACAGATTAGGAAACACCATATATTTT

j_gene: TRBJ2-7
abundance: few
d_gene: TRBD1
v_gene: TRBV6-5
CDR3aa: CASSLTGDNYEQYF
CDR3nt: TGTGCCAGCAGCCTCACAGGGGACAACTACGAGCAGTACTTC

j_gene: TRBJ1-6
abundance: few
d_gene: NA
v_gene: TRBV6-5
CDR3aa: CATQQGLLDNSPLHF
CDR3nt: TGTGCCACTCAACAGGGTCTGTTGGATAATTCACCCCTCCACTTT

j_gene: TRBJ1-1
abundance: once
d_gene: NA
v_gene: TRBV6-5
CDR3aa: CASSSRGNTEAFF
CDR3nt: TGTGCCAGCAGTTCAAGGGGGAACACTGAAGCTTTCTTT

j_gene: TRBJ2-5
abundance: NA
d_gene: TRBD1
v_gene: TRBV2
CDR3aa: CASSGGDTGDQYF
CDR3nt: TGTGCCAGCAGTGGGGGCGATACAGGGGACCAGTACTTC

j_gene: TRBJ2-3
abundance: NA
d_gene: TRBD1
v_gene: TRBV6-1
CDR3aa: CASSEGQGPQYF
CDR3nt: TGTGCCAGCAGTGAGGGACAGGGACCGCAGTATTTT

j_gene: TRBJ2-3
abundance: NA
d_gene: NA
v_gene: TRBV7-3
CDR3aa: CASSLLGSPGTDTQYF
CDR3nt: TGTGCCAGCAGCTTATTGGGTAGCCCAGGCACAGATACGCAGTATTTT

j_gene: TRBJ1-2
abundance: NA
d_gene: TRBD1
v_gene: TRBV7-8
CDR3aa: CASSLRDRGVGYTF
CDR3nt: TGTGCCAGCAGCCTCCGGGACAGGGGAGTCGGCTACACCTTC

j_gene: TRBJ1-1
abundance: once
d_gene: TRBD1
v_gene: TRBV28
CDR3aa: CASRHGQENTEAFF
CDR3nt: TGTGCCAGCAGACACGGACAGGAGAACACTGAAGCTTTCTTT

j_gene: TRBJ1-1
abundance: NA
d_gene: NA
v_gene: TRBV19
CDR3aa: CASSPQGLNTEAFF
CDR3nt: TGTGCCAGTAGTCCGCAGGGTCTGAACACTGAAGCTTTCTTT

j_gene: TRBJ1-2
abundance: NA
d_gene: NA
v_gene: TRBV28
CDR3aa: CASSLIQASNYGYTF
CDR3nt: TGTGCCAGCAGTTTAATACAGGCCTCTAACTATGGCTACACCTTC

j_gene: TRBJ2-3
abundance: NA
d_gene: TRBD1
v_gene: TRBV7-8
CDR3aa: CASSFMGQLTDTQYF
CDR3nt: TGTGCCAGCAGCTTTATGGGACAGCTCACAGATACGCAGTATTTT

j_gene: TRBJ1-5
abundance: NA
d_gene: NA
v_gene: TRBV19
CDR3aa: CASSITDYQPQHF
CDR3nt: TGTGCCAGTAGTATCACAGATTATCAGCCCCAGCATTTT

j_gene: TRBJ1-3
abundance: NA
d_gene: TRBD1
v_gene: TRBV4-1
CDR3aa: CASSQILRDRGVVSGNTIYF
CDR3nt: TGCGCCAGCAGCCAGATACTCCGGGACAGGGGAGTTGTATCTGGAAACACCATATATTTT

j_gene: TRBJ2-5
abundance: NA
d_gene: NA
v_gene: TRBV6-5
CDR3aa: CASSYASVETQYF
CDR3nt: TGTGCCAGCAGTTATGCCAGTGTGGAGACCCAGTACTTC

j_gene: TRBJ2-7
abundance: NA
d_gene: TRBD1
v_gene: TRBV2
CDR3aa: CASSGTGRAEQYF
CDR3nt: TGTGCCAGCAGCGGGACAGGACGTGCAGAGCAGTACTTC

j_gene: TRBJ1-6
abundance: NA
d_gene: TRBD1
v_gene: TRBV9
CDR3aa: CASSVLGQGANSPLHF
CDR3nt: TGTGCCAGCAGCGTATTGGGACAGGGGGCTAATTCACCCCTCCACTTT

j_gene: TRBJ2-7
abundance: NA
d_gene: TRBD2
v_gene: TRBV11-2
CDR3aa: CASSLVKRGNYEQYF
CDR3nt: TGTGCCAGCAGCTTAGTAAAGCGGGGAAACTACGAGCAGTACTTC

j_gene: TRBJ2-1
abundance: NA
d_gene: TRBD2
v_gene: TRBV19
CDR3aa: CASSMGLAGGPYNEQFF
CDR3nt: TGTGCCAGTAGCATGGGGCTAGCGGGGGGACCGTACAATGAGCAGTTCTTC

j_gene: TRBJ1-2
abundance: NA
d_gene: TRBD1
v_gene: TRBV30
CDR3aa: CAWTRIQGGRFGYTF
CDR3nt: TGTGCCTGGACCCGAATACAGGGGGGGCGTTTTGGCTACACCTTC

j_gene: TRBJ1-1
abundance: NA
d_gene: NA
v_gene: TRBV7-6
CDR3aa: CASSLSGAVNTEAFF
CDR3nt: TGTGCCAGCAGCTTAAGTGGTGCAGTGAACACTGAAGCTTTCTTT

j_gene: TRBJ1-5
abundance: NA
d_gene: TRBD1
v_gene: TRBV7-8
CDR3aa: CASSSDRGEQPQHF
CDR3nt: TGTGCCAGCAGCTCCGACAGGGGCGAGCAGCCCCAGCATTTT

j_gene: TRBJ1-2
abundance: NA
d_gene: TRBD1
v_gene: TRBV28
CDR3aa: CASVGTGGSYGYTF
CDR3nt: TGTGCCTCCGTGGGGACAGGGGGTTCCTATGGCTACACCTTC

j_gene: TRBJ2-2
abundance: NA
d_gene: NA
v_gene: TRBV6-4
CDR3aa: CASTPLAGLTGELFF
CDR3nt: TGTGCCAGCACCCCCCTCGCAGGGCTCACCGGGGAGCTGTTTTTT

j_gene: TRBJ2-7
abundance: NA
d_gene: NA
v_gene: TRBV15
CDR3aa: CATSDGGRQYF
CDR3nt: TGTGCCACCAGTGATGGGGGCCGGCAGTACTTC

j_gene: TRBJ1-2
abundance: once
d_gene: TRBD1
v_gene: TRBV6-5
CDR3aa: CASSLGQGASYGYTF
CDR3nt: TGTGCCAGCAGTTTGGGACAGGGGGCGTCCTATGGCTACACCTTC

j_gene: TRBJ1-6
abundance: NA
d_gene: NA
v_gene: TRBV6-5
CDR3aa: CASRNTGGENSPLHF
CDR3nt: TGTGCCAGCAGAAATACGGGGGGCGAAAATTCACCCCTCCACTTT

j_gene: TRBJ1-2
abundance: NA
d_gene: TRBD1
v_gene: TRBV5-6
CDR3aa: CASSSGTGGFGYGYTF
CDR3nt: TGTGCCAGCAGCTCCGGGACAGGGGGCTTTGGGTATGGCTACACCTTC

j_gene: TRBJ1-1
abundance: once
d_gene: NA
v_gene: TRBV19
CDR3aa: CASSITGVNTEAFF
CDR3nt: TGTGCCAGTAGTATTACAGGAGTGAACACTGAAGCTTTCTTT

j_gene: TRBJ1-4
abundance: few
d_gene: TRBD1
v_gene: TRBV2
CDR3aa: CASSEGRGLEKLFF
CDR3nt: TGTGCCAGCAGTGAGGGCAGGGGGCTTGAAAAACTGTTTTTT

j_gene: TRBJ2-7
abundance: NA
d_gene: NA
v_gene: TRBV19
CDR3aa: CATKAAYEQYF
CDR3nt: TGTGCCACTAAGGCGGCCTACGAGCAGTACTTC

j_gene: TRBJ2-3
abundance: NA
d_gene: TRBD2
v_gene: TRBV7-2
CDR3aa: CASSFIAGGTDTQYF
CDR3nt: TGTGCCAGCAGCTTTATAGCGGGGGGCACAGATACGCAGTATTTT

j_gene: TRBJ1-1
abundance: NA
d_gene: NA
v_gene: TRBV6-5
CDR3aa: CAISGLEGEAFF
CDR3nt: TGTGCCATTTCAGGACTGGAGGGTGAAGCTTTCTTT

j_gene: TRBJ2-1
abundance: NA
d_gene: TRBD2
v_gene: TRBV6-5
CDR3aa: CASSYWGGFDNEQFF
CDR3nt: TGTGCCAGCAGTTACTGGGGGGGATTCGACAATGAGCAGTTCTTC

j_gene: TRBJ1-1
abundance: NA
d_gene: TRBD1
v_gene: TRBV5-1
CDR3aa: CASSNPGQEAFF
CDR3nt: TGCGCCAGCAGCAACCCGGGACAGGAAGCTTTCTTT

j_gene: TRBJ2-7
abundance: few
d_gene: TRBD2
v_gene: TRBV28
CDR3aa: CASTRTSGEYEQYF
CDR3nt: TGTGCCAGCACCAGGACTAGCGGGGAATACGAGCAGTACTTC

j_gene: TRBJ1-1
abundance: NA
d_gene: NA
v_gene: TRBV18
CDR3aa: CASSELGNTEAFF
CDR3nt: TGTGCCAGCTCAGAGCTCGGGAATACTGAAGCTTTCTTT

j_gene: TRBJ2-1
abundance: few
d_gene: TRBD2
v_gene: TRBV6-1
CDR3aa: CASSELAGRDNEQFF
CDR3nt: TGTGCCAGCAGTGAACTAGCGGGGAGGGACAATGAGCAGTTCTTC

j_gene: TRBJ1-1
abundance: NA
d_gene: NA
v_gene: TRBV7-8
CDR3aa: CASSEAPVNTEAFF
CDR3nt: TGTGCCAGCAGCGAAGCTCCCGTTAACACTGAAGCTTTCTTT

j_gene: TRBJ2-3
abundance: few
d_gene: NA
v_gene: TRBV3-1/TRBV3-2
CDR3aa: CASSNGRGTDTQYF
CDR3nt: TGTGCCAGCAGCAATGGCCGGGGCACAGATACGCAGTATTTT

j_gene: TRBJ2-7
abundance: NA
d_gene: NA
v_gene: TRBV19
CDR3aa: CASSIFGRGEQYF
CDR3nt: TGTGCCAGTAGTATTTTTGGCAGGGGCGAGCAGTACTTC

j_gene: TRBJ2-3
abundance: NA
d_gene: TRBD2
v_gene: TRBV28
CDR3aa: CASSFGGTSMDTQYF
CDR3nt: TGTGCCAGCAGTTTTGGGGGGACTAGTATGGATACGCAGTATTTT

j_gene: TRBJ2-3
abundance: NA
d_gene: NA
v_gene: TRBV19
CDR3aa: CASSIAGEGDTQYF
CDR3nt: TGTGCCAGTAGTATCGCAGGGGAGGGGGATACGCAGTATTTT

j_gene: TRBJ2-7
abundance: once
d_gene: TRBD1
v_gene: TRBV5-1
CDR3aa: CASRAGTGVYEQYF
CDR3nt: TGCGCCAGCAGAGCCGGGACAGGGGTCTACGAGCAGTACTTC

j_gene: TRBJ1-1
abundance: NA
d_gene: TRBD1
v_gene: TRBV18
CDR3aa: CASSPSGQKNTEAFF
CDR3nt: TGTGCCAGCTCACCATCGGGACAGAAGAACACTGAAGCTTTCTTT

j_gene: TRBJ1-2
abundance: NA
d_gene: NA
v_gene: TRBV6-5
CDR3aa: CASEKGEGATGNTF
CDR3nt: TGTGCCAGCGAAAAAGGTGAAGGGGCGACTGGGAACACCTTC

j_gene: TRBJ2-2
abundance: NA
d_gene: TRBD1
v_gene: TRBV10-3
CDR3aa: CAISAKQGTTGELFF
CDR3nt: TGTGCCATCAGTGCCAAACAGGGGACCACCGGGGAGCTGTTTTTT

j_gene: TRBJ1-3
abundance: few
d_gene: NA
v_gene: TRBV9
CDR3aa: CASSVAWTDTIYF
CDR3nt: TGTGCCAGCAGCGTAGCCTGGACAGACACCATATATTTT

j_gene: TRBJ1-5
abundance: NA
d_gene: NA
v_gene: TRBV6-5
CDR3aa: CASSPRPYNQPQHF
CDR3nt: TGTGCCAGCAGCCCCAGGCCCTACAATCAGCCCCAGCATTTT

j_gene: TRBJ2-2
abundance: NA
d_gene: NA
v_gene: TRBV19
CDR3aa: CASSLAGGTGELFF
CDR3nt: TGTGCCAGTAGTCTGGCAGGAGGAACCGGGGAGCTGTTTTTT

j_gene: TRBJ1-1
abundance: NA
d_gene: NA
v_gene: TRBV6-5
CDR3aa: CASRPRGLSEAFF
CDR3nt: TGTGCCAGCAGACCTCGGGGGTTGTCTGAAGCTTTCTTT

j_gene: TRBJ1-1
abundance: few
d_gene: TRBD1
v_gene: TRBV28
CDR3aa: CASSYGTGAFNEAFF
CDR3nt: TGTGCCAGCAGTTATGGGACAGGGGCTTTTAATGAAGCTTTCTTT

j_gene: TRBJ1-2
abundance: NA
d_gene: NA
v_gene: TRBV28
CDR3aa: CASSPRGNYGYTF
CDR3nt: TGTGCCAGCAGCCCTCGCGGGAACTATGGCTACACCTTC

j_gene: TRBJ1-2
abundance: NA
d_gene: NA
v_gene: TRBV9
CDR3aa: CASSVASSLYGYTF
CDR3nt: TGTGCCAGCAGCGTAGCGAGCTCCCTATATGGCTACACCTTC

j_gene: TRBJ2-2
abundance: NA
d_gene: NA
v_gene: TRBV5-1
CDR3aa: CASSLGLAFDGELFF
CDR3nt: TGCGCCAGCAGCTTGGGGCTAGCGTTCGACGGGGAGCTGTTTTTT

j_gene: TRBJ1-1
abundance: NA
d_gene: TRBD1
v_gene: TRBV9
CDR3aa: CASSPRQGLVTEAFF
CDR3nt: TGTGCCAGCAGCCCCCGACAGGGATTAGTCACTGAAGCTTTCTTT

j_gene: TRBJ1-6
abundance: NA
d_gene: NA
v_gene: TRBV5-8
CDR3aa: CASTYGGSYNSPLHF
CDR3nt: TGTGCCAGCACCTACGGGGGTTCCTATAATTCACCCCTCCACTTT